This T cell receptor (beta chain) stems from a study of shared clonotypes between healthy human individuals. This clone was seen just once. The antigen remains undetermined. The DNA input per sorted-subset replicate PCR was 200 ng, corresponding to around 30,000 T cell genomes. Profiling relied on immunoSEQ multiplex PCR, and the TCRdb table lists in-frame clones only, not all of them. The sample contains some 2,000,000 clones, approximately 95% of which appear only once. The study's findings and limits: Estimated clonotype richness was generally higher in naive than memory subsets.

Both subsets, CD45RA+ naive and CD45RA-negative memory, were split from the CD4+ cells. Germline V gene sequence: CDR1 MNHEY, CDR2 SVGAGI. The V and J ends lost 4 bases and 5 bases respectively, with 17 bases between them. This CDR3 contains 15 residues. The chain has TRBV6-5 and TRBJ2-5, with D perhaps given as TRBD1 or TRBD2 (5 bases each). This TCR was recovered from a man between 18 and 35 years old in good health. Material for sequencing was naive CD4+ T cells sorted from blood. Sample subset: CD45RA+ positively selected. As DNA, the CDR3 is TGTGCCAGCAGTTTAGGCCGGGGCAGATGGGAGACCCAGTACTTC. It encodes CASSLGRGRWETQYF.